This TCR beta chain is drawn from a study of shared clonotypes between healthy human individuals. Study donors comprised healthy, HIV-negative adults devoid of recent acute infection or vaccination. Using immunoSEQ multiplex PCR, the repertoire was profiled, and TCRdb retains in-frame clones only, with some absent. The sample includes around 340,000 clones, around 79% seen only once; the top ten take 8.5% to 12%. Germline V gives CDR1 SGHVS, CDR2 FNYEAQ. Trimming took 5 bases from V and 6 from J, leaving 20 bases between them. This CDR3 is built from 15 residues. Input material: memory CD4+ T cells sorted from blood. As to subset: CD45RA-negative fraction. The chain combines TRBV7-6 with TRBJ2-7; the D is unclear. This TCR was recovered from a man aged 30-40 years in good health. The CDR3: CASSTESRVGVEQYF. The CDR3 nucleotides read TGTGCCAGCAGCACAGAAAGCCGTGTTGGGGTCGAGCAGTACTTC.